Shown below are 20 T cell receptor beta chains from a single sample sequenced in a study of T-cell memory formation after mild COVID-19. MiXCR, run by TCRdb on the 5' RACE reads, gives a single entry per CDR3 protein. The repertoire holds some 210,000 distinct CDR3 sequences, about 10% seen once, with just over 3% in the top ten. The specimen sequenced was PBMCs or a T cell subset sorted from them (not recorded which). The receptors come from a man between 18 and 29 years old who had mild COVID-19 (a few samples of this study predate the infection). Cell type and time point are not known.

At least ten counts were recorded for this clonotype. This chain links TRBV5-6 with TRBJ2-1; either TRBD1 or TRBD2 may fit D (6 bases each). Germline V lookup: CDR1 SGHDT, CDR2 YYEEEE. This CDR3 contains 18 residues. Trimming took 2 bases from V and 1 from J, leaving 19 bases between them. The CDR3 DNA is TGTGCCAGCAGCTTAAGGGGGGCCGCTTTGGGATCCTACAATGAGCAGTTCTTC. Its protein product is CASSLRGAALGSYNEQFF. The full variable domain, its missing parts supplied by reference TRBV5-6 and TRBJ2-1, is DAGVTQSPTHLIKTRGQQVTLRCSPKSGHDTVSWYQQALGQGPQFIFQYYEEEERQRGNFPDRFSGHQFPNYSSELNVNALLLGDSALYLCASSLRGAALGSYNEQFFGPGTRLTVL.

CDR3 amino acids: CASSLGRGGGTEAFF. In DNA, the CDR3 is TGTGCCAGCAGCCTGGGCCGGGGGGGAGGCACTGAAGCTTTCTTT. The V call is TRBV27, the J call TRBJ1-1; D might be TRBD1 (5 bases). The CDR3 extends over 15 amino acids. The ends were cut back, 6 bases at V and 4 bases at J, with 18 bases in the middle. The V gene's germline CDR1 is MNHEY and CDR2 SMNVEV (reference sequence).

The V call is TRBV24-1, the J call TRBJ2-1, with unresolved D. V lost 2 bases and J lost 12, with 10 bases in between. CDR1 KGHDR and CDR2 SFDVKD come from the germline V gene. The CDR3 has 12 amino acids. As DNA, the CDR3 is TGTGCCACCAGTGATTCTCTGACTGTGCAGTTCTTC. Its translation: CATSDSLTVQFF.

This clonotype appeared a few times. The chain links TRBV7-2 to TRBJ2-6; D is possibly TRBD1 (5 bases). V lost 5 bases and J 1 base, leaving 18 bases between the germline ends. The germline gives CDR1 SGHTA, CDR2 FQGNSA. The CDR3 is 18 amino acids. The CDR3 coding sequence is TGTGCCAGCAGCCTAAGCCGACAGTCCGGTTCTGGGGCCAACGTCCTGACTTTC. It is translated as CASSLSRQSGSGANVLTF. Together with reference TRBV7-2 and TRBJ2-6, the CDR3 gives the full variable domain: GAGVSQSPSNKVTEKGKDVELRCDPISGHTALYWYRQSLGQGLEFLIYFQGNSAPDKSGLPSDRFSAERTGGSVSTLTIQRTQQEDSAVYLCASSLSRQSGSGANVLTFGAGSRLTVL.

This clonotype was seen more than once but under ten times. The chain uses TRBV6-5 and TRBJ2-3; 7 positions match TRBD2. CDR1 and CDR2 (germline): MNHEY, SVGAGI. The length of the CDR3 is 16 residues. Losses at the gene ends were 3 bases for V and 0 bases for J; bases not matched to a gene: 6. CDR3 sequence reads: CASSYWGGTSTDTQYF. CDR3 sequence (DNA): TGTGCCAGCAGTTATTGGGGAGGGACTAGCACAGATACGCAGTATTTT.

This clonotype showed up just a few times. V is TRBV12-3 or TRBV12-4 and J is TRBJ1-5; TRBD1 matches at 8 bases. The CDR3 is 16 amino acids. V lost 2 bases to trimming and J lost 6 bases; unmatched junction nucleotides: 9. The CDR3 coding sequence is TGTGCCAGCAGTTTAACGACAGGGGTGGGGTTTCAGCCCCAGCATTTT. The encoded protein is CASSLTTGVGFQPQHF.

The chain has TRBV15 and TRBJ1-4, with TRBD1 identical over 8 bases. V lost 5 bases and J lost 8; bases outside the gene matches: 10. The V gene's germline CDR1 is LNHNV and CDR2 YYDKDF (reference sequence). The length of the CDR3 is 15 residues. This CDR3 reads CATSRMDRAQEKLFF. For the CDR3, the DNA is TGTGCCACCAGCCGGATGGACAGGGCGCAGGAAAAACTGTTTTTT.

This clonotype was counted a few times. The chain employs TRBV14 and TRBJ1-6; weak D call: TRBD1 (5 bases). V lost 0 bases and J 10 bases, leaving 7 bases between the germline ends. The CDR3 runs 13 residues. From germline, CDR1 is SGHDN and CDR2 FVKESK. The CDR3 loop reads CASSQERGSPLHF. The DNA for the CDR3 is TGTGCCAGCAGCCAAGAAAGGGGATCACCCCTCCACTTT.

Only a few counts were recorded for this clonotype. The rearrangement uses TRBV25-1 and TRBJ2-7, with D possibly called TRBD1 or TRBD2 (5 bases each). Per germline, CDR1 MGHDK and CDR2 SYGVNS. V lost 4 bases, J lost 3 bases, and 13 bases lay in between. CDR3 length: 14 residues. The CDR3 here is CASSGGRRGYEQYF. DNA for the CDR3: TGTGCCAGCAGTGGGGGGAGACGGGGCTACGAGCAGTACTTC.

This clonotype appeared many times. The chain employs TRBV5-1 and TRBJ2-1; D gene uncertain. Germline CDR1 is SGHRS and CDR2 is YFSETQ. This CDR3 has 14 residues. V lost 1 base, J lost 7 bases, and 12 bases lay in between. The CDR3 loop is CASSLIVRKNEQFF. For the CDR3, the DNA is TGCGCCAGCAGCTTGATAGTCAGGAAGAATGAGCAGTTCTTC.

This clonotype came up a few times. The gene calls are TRBV5-1 and TRBJ2-3; D call uncertain. Trimming shortened V by 0 bases and J by 7 bases, and 12 bases separated the two germline ends. CDR1 and CDR2 (germline): SGHRS, YFSETQ. This CDR3 region has 14 residues. The CDR3 spells CASSLDPNGYTQYF. In DNA form, the CDR3 reads TGCGCCAGCAGCTTGGACCCAAACGGCTATACGCAGTATTTT.

The chain couples TRBV12-3 or TRBV12-4 to TRBJ1-4; D might be TRBD1 (6 bases). V lost 6 bases, J lost 2 bases, and 13 bases lay in between. The CDR3 has 15 amino acids. The CDR3 DNA is TGTGCCAGCAGCACCACGGGGGCCACTAATGAAAAACTGTTTTTT. Amino acids: CASSTTGATNEKLFF.

The V call is TRBV20-1, the J call TRBJ1-1; D ambiguous. Trimming removed 2 bases at V and 6 bases at J, with 13 bases between. From germline, CDR1 is DFQATT and CDR2 SNEGSKA (reference sequence). The CDR3 sequence is 13 residues long. The CDR3 reads CSARQGGRAEAFF. The CDR3 bases are TGCAGTGCTAGACAAGGCGGCCGGGCTGAAGCTTTCTTT.

The chain combines TRBV20-1 with TRBJ2-3; TRBD1 matches 7 bases. The trim removed 3 bases at V and 1 base at J, leaving 4 bases unmatched. The CDR3 totals 14 residues. CDR1 DFQATT and CDR2 SNEGSKA come from the germline V gene (reference sequence). The CDR3 bases are TGCAGTGCTAGTCGCGACAGGGGCACAGATACGCAGTATTTT. It encodes CSASRDRGTDTQYF.

This clonotype came up many times. The chain has TRBV9 and TRBJ2-2; D tentatively fits TRBD1 or TRBD2 (5 bases each). The CDR3 runs 16 residues. Per the germline V gene, CDR1 is SGDLS and CDR2 is YYNGEE. V was shortened by 4 bases and J by 4 bases, with 17 bases between the two germline ends. The CDR3 sequence is CASSPRSGPPTGELFF. CDR3 DNA: TGTGCCAGCAGCCCCCGCTCGGGACCGCCCACCGGGGAGCTGTTTTTT.

This clonotype has at least ten counts. This sequence joins TRBV4-1 and TRBJ1-2; 7 nucleotides line up with TRBD1. The junction had 19 bases not matched to a gene; V was cut back by 2 bases and J by 1 base. There are 20 residues in the CDR3. Germline CDR1 MGHRA, CDR2 YSYEKL. CDR3 protein: CASSQPQARQGAGFNYGYTF. The DNA of the CDR3 is TGCGCCAGCAGCCAACCCCAAGCCCGACAGGGAGCAGGATTTAACTATGGCTACACCTTC.

This clonotype was counted once. The chain has TRBV6-2 or TRBV6-3 and TRBJ1-5; 8 positions match TRBD1. The CDR3 runs to 15 residues. Germline V lookup: CDR1 MNHEY, CDR2 SVGEGT. V lost 6 bases and J lost 5; bases outside the gene matches: 9. In DNA form, the CDR3 reads TGTGCCAGCAGCGACTTTCAGGGGGCGGATCAGCCCCAGCATTTT. Amino acids: CASSDFQGADQPQHF.

This clonotype was observed a few times. The chain couples TRBV7-2 to TRBJ1-4, with 7 bases identical to TRBD1. The germline gives CDR1 SGHTA, CDR2 FQGNSA. Trimming removed 5 bases from V and 4 bases from J; junction bases left unmatched: 7. The CDR3 consists of 15 residues. The CDR3 bases are TGTGCCAGCAGCGCCCGGACAGGCCTTAATGAAAAACTGTTTTTT. It specifies CASSARTGLNEKLFF.

A few counts support this clonotype. The chain recombines TRBV7-3 with TRBJ2-2, with D possibly being TRBD2 (5 bases). Trimming stripped 5 bases from V and 4 bases from J, with 14 bases between. Germline assignment: CDR1 SGHTA and CDR2 FQGTGA. This CDR3 comprises 15 residues. CDR3 sequence: CASSPTTRVTGELFF. DNA of the CDR3: TGTGCCAGCAGCCCGACTACGCGCGTCACCGGGGAGCTGTTTTTT.

This clonotype showed up just a few times. Germline and junction disagree at one end, which may indicate a read error. This chain joins TRBV20-1 and TRBJ2-5; 7 positions match TRBD1. This CDR3 spans 14 amino acids. CDR1 and CDR2 from the germline V gene are DFQATT and SNEGSKA (reference sequence). Here the CDR3 reads CSAGDRVLKETQYF. CDR3 in DNA: TGCAGTGCTGGAGACAGGGTGTTAAAGGAGACCCAGTACTTC.